The 5 T cell receptor beta chains presented below share a single source sample, sequenced in a study of blood T cell repertoires in COVID-19 (TCRdb year 2020). Library preparation used the immunoSEQ multiplex PCR assay. TCRdb's version of the immuneACCESS table is confined to in-frame rearrangements and falls short of the full clone set. An unresolved V gene accounts for under half of the shortfall where checked; the remainder is of unknown origin. This sample has about 130,000 clones in its table, and around 83% of those were observed once. The ten largest clones add up to around 3.2% of the sample. Sequenced input: peripheral blood. The source of these receptors is a woman older than 75 with COVID-19, enrolled during active disease.

The chain couples TRBV9 to TRBJ2-2; tentative D call: TRBD1 (6 bases). The V gene's germline CDR1 is SGDLS and CDR2 YYNGEE. V was clipped by 4 bases and J by 4 bases, with 14 bases between them. There are 15 residues in the CDR3. This CDR3 is CASSIYRVGTGELFF. CDR3 DNA sequence: TGTGCCAGCAGCATATACAGGGTGGGCACCGGGGAGCTGTTTTTT.

The rearrangement joins TRBV7-9 to TRBJ1-2, with TRBD1 matching over 9 bases. V shed 5 bases and J 11 bases; nucleotides not matched to a gene: 12. This CDR3 is built from 14 residues. Germline V gene sequence: CDR1 SEHNR, CDR2 FQNEAQ (reference sequence). CDR3 sequence: CASSLRGQGDSYTF. The CDR3 DNA sequence: TGTGCCAGCAGCCTAAGGGGACAGGGAGATAGTTACACCTTC.

The V and J genes are TRBV7-9 and TRBJ2-7, with 11 bases that match TRBD1. Germline assignment: CDR1 SEHNR and CDR2 FQNEAQ (reference sequence). This CDR3 comprises 19 residues. After removal of 3 bases from V and 4 bases from J, the junction contained 17 bases not matched to a gene. The DNA of the CDR3 is TGTGCCAGCAGCTTCCGAATCGGGACAGGGGGTACCAAAGTTTACGAGCAGTACTTC. Residues: CASSFRIGTGGTKVYEQYF.

This chain joins TRBV19 and TRBJ2-5, with 10 bases that match TRBD1. V shed 6 bases and J 2 bases; nucleotides not matched to a gene: 9. The V gene's germline CDR1 is LNHDA and CDR2 SQIVND (reference sequence). CDR3 length equals 16 residues. CDR3 nucleotide sequence: TGTGCCAGTAGATCATCCGGGACAGGGGTACAAGAGACCCAGTACTTC. Translation gives CASRSSGTGVQETQYF.

This sequence joins TRBV19 and TRBJ2-3; D gene uncertain. Per the germline V gene, CDR1 is LNHDA and CDR2 is SQIVND (reference sequence). The CDR3 loop spans 12 amino acids. V was pared by 5 bases and J by 0 bases, with 3 bases between. The DNA for the CDR3 is TGTGCCAGTAGTCCTAGCACAGATACGCAGTATTTT. Residues: CASSPSTDTQYF.